A selection of T cell receptor beta chains follows, all from one sample in a study of graft-versus-host responses after intestinal transplantation. Sequencing used immunoSEQ multiplex PCR; TCRdb keeps in-frame clones, though not all of them. The sample carries 85,000 to 90,000 clones, more than 90% recorded once. Their specific antigens are unknown. The starting material was unstimulated CD4+ T cells sorted from spleen or lymph node cells, obtained before intestinal transplant. All receptors derive from a human donor who received an intestinal transplant. Each CDR3 is given with its conserved first and last residue. Each record gives: clone size, J gene, D gene, V gene, CDR3 protein, CDR3 DNA. The D gene is left open where the match is weak. The size of a clone is reported for some rows only, either as once, few or many, or as a class for expanded clones.

size: NA
J: TRBJ2-2
D: NA
V: TRBV6-5
CDR3: CASAQTSPNTGELFF
DNA: TGTGCCAGCGCTCAGACTAGTCCGAACACCGGGGAGCTGTTTTTT

size: NA
J: TRBJ2-7
D: TRBD2
V: TRBV7-2
CDR3: CASRPPPGLVNEQYF
DNA: TGTGCCAGCAGGCCTCCCCCCGGACTAGTGAACGAGCAGTACTTC

size: once
J: TRBJ2-2
D: TRBD2
V: TRBV11-1
CDR3: CASSLVPSGRMGGELFF
DNA: TGTGCCAGCAGCTTAGTCCCTAGCGGGAGAATGGGCGGGGAGCTGTTTTTT

size: NA
J: TRBJ1-2
D: NA
V: TRBV6-1
CDR3: CASSGGSTYGYTF
DNA: TGTGCCAGCAGTGGGGGTTCTACATATGGCTACACCTTC

size: NA
J: TRBJ1-5
D: NA
V: TRBV6-1
CDR3: CASSAQGRHSNQPQHF
DNA: TGTGCCAGCAGTGCCCAGGGTCGGCATAGCAATCAGCCCCAGCATTTT

size: NA
J: TRBJ2-2
D: NA
V: TRBV25-1
CDR3: CASRSAGSNTGELFF
DNA: TGTGCCAGCAGGAGTGCGGGATCGAACACCGGGGAGCTGTTTTTT

size: NA
J: TRBJ1-4
D: TRBD1
V: TRBV27
CDR3: CASSLTGQSNEKLFF
DNA: TGTGCCAGCAGTTTAACGGGACAGAGTAATGAAAAACTGTTTTTT

size: NA
J: TRBJ2-3
D: NA
V: TRBV5-1
CDR3: CASSLADTQYF
DNA: TGCGCCAGCAGCTTGGCTGATACGCAGTATTTT

size: NA
J: TRBJ2-3
D: TRBD2
V: TRBV28
CDR3: CASSLWGGGADTQYF
DNA: TGTGCCAGCAGTTTATGGGGGGGAGGGGCAGATACGCAGTATTTT

size: NA
J: TRBJ2-2
D: NA
V: TRBV9
CDR3: CASSVVAANTGELFF
DNA: TGTGCCAGCAGCGTAGTAGCGGCGAACACCGGGGAGCTGTTTTTT

size: NA
J: TRBJ2-7
D: TRBD1
V: TRBV11-2
CDR3: CASSPGQGSYEQYF
DNA: TGTGCCAGCAGCCCGGGACAGGGTTCCTACGAGCAGTACTTC

size: NA
J: TRBJ1-2
D: NA
V: TRBV6-6
CDR3: CASSYSGNWEGYTF
DNA: TGTGCCAGCAGTTATAGTGGGAATTGGGAAGGCTACACCTTC

size: NA
J: TRBJ1-5
D: NA
V: TRBV28
CDR3: CASSTRTGPQHF
DNA: TGTGCCAGCAGTACCCGGACGGGGCCCCAGCATTTT

size: NA
J: TRBJ1-1
D: TRBD1
V: TRBV10-3
CDR3: CAIRGGQGWTEAFF
DNA: TGTGCCATCAGGGGAGGACAGGGTTGGACTGAAGCTTTCTTT